This paragraph covers one T cell receptor (beta chain) sequence. Its target is unknown. The data stem from a study of healthy donors' naive CD4 and CD8 T cells. Findings and caveats of the study: The study did not address homeostatic proliferation effects in naive T cells.

Germline-derived CDR1 and CDR2 are MNHEY and SVGAGI. J lost 5 bases, V lost 6 bases, and 12 bases had no gene match. The CDR3 runs 15 residues. Starting from 500 ng of total RNA, TCR libraries were made with linear amplification. Per the original methods: Roughly five healthy donors contributed roughly 72,000 sequenced TCR alpha transcripts. TCRdb fed the reads into MiXCR, producing one record per CDR3 protein. The V and J calls were determined by TCRdb, not by the authors. This sample has roughly 200,000 distinct CDR3 sequences, with over 60% found just once. This chain joins TRBV6-5 and TRBJ1-1; 7 positions agree with TRBD1. The sequence was obtained from a pool of human donors in good health; the sample pools cells from several healthy donors. Sequencing used naive CD4+ and CD8+ T cells sorted from blood, pooled from several donors. The CDR3 bases are TGTGCCAGCAGCCCCCCAGGGAGGGGGCTTACTGAAGCTTTCTTT. This gives the protein CASSPPGRGLTEAFF.